The 9 T cell receptor beta chains listed next were all sequenced from one sample in a study of shared clonotypes between healthy human individuals. Using immunoSEQ multiplex PCR, the repertoire was profiled, and TCRdb retains in-frame clones only, with some absent. The sample shows roughly 1,600,000 clones, just under 99% of them seen only once. The specimen sequenced was naive CD4+ T cells sorted from blood. Subset specified: CD45RA+ positively selected. These receptors were taken from a man aged 30 to 39 in good health.

As DNA, the CDR3 is TGTGCCAGCAGCGTAGCGCTATGGGCAGGCAATGAGCAGTTCTTC. Amino acids: CASSVALWAGNEQFF. This rearrangement joins TRBV9 to TRBJ2-1; D is unclear. This CDR3 contains 15 residues. V gave up 0 bases and J gave up 6 bases, with 13 bases separating them. Germline CDR1 reads SGDLS; CDR2 reads YYNGEE.

The gene calls are TRBV4-1 and TRBJ2-2, with TRBD1 matching over 8 bases. The CDR3 covers 16 residues. The V gene's germline CDR1 is MGHRA and CDR2 YSYEKL. Losses at the gene ends were 4 bases for V and 4 bases for J; bases not matched to a gene: 8. Here the CDR3 DNA reads TGCGCCAGCAGCCGCCCTGGACAGGGACGCACCGGGGAGCTGTTTTTT. Its translation is CASSRPGQGRTGELFF.

This rearrangement joins TRBV5-1 to TRBJ2-5; D is perhaps TRBD2 (5 bases). The CDR3 consists of 15 residues. CDR1 is SGHRS and CDR2 is YFSETQ in the germline V gene. Trimming pared 3 bases from V and 0 bases from J, leaving 12 bases between. CDR3 region: CASSSKTGDQETQYF. The CDR3 DNA is TGCGCCAGCAGCTCTAAGACCGGGGACCAAGAGACCCAGTACTTC.

The J gene is TRBJ2-7, the V gene TRBV9; the D gene is possibly TRBD2 (6 bases). The CDR3 is 16 amino acids. V lost 4 bases and J 0 bases, leaving 17 bases between the germline ends. Germline CDR1 reads SGDLS; CDR2 reads YYNGEE. The CDR3 nucleotides read TGTGCCAGCAGCAATTCGGGAGCAACACCCTCCTACGAGCAGTACTTC. Its translation: CASSNSGATPSYEQYF.

This chain joins TRBV5-1 and TRBJ2-1; no definite D call. The V gene lost 4 bases and the J gene lost 3 bases, with 14 bases spanning the gap. CDR1 SGHRS and CDR2 YFSETQ come from the germline V gene. CDR3 length: 15 residues. CDR3 sequence reads: CASSPPGMYYNEQFF. CDR3 bases: TGCGCCAGCAGCCCCCCTGGGATGTACTACAATGAGCAGTTCTTC.

The V and J genes are TRBV18 and TRBJ1-4; TRBD1 agrees at 8 bases. Germline CDR1 and CDR2: KGHSH and LQKENI. This CDR3 contains 15 residues. Germline trimming cut 3 bases from V and 5 bases from J; bases unmatched to any gene: 5. CDR3 bases: TGTGCCAGCTCACCCCGGGACAGGCGCAATGAAAAACTGTTTTTT. Its translation is CASSPRDRRNEKLFF.

J is TRBJ1-1 and V is TRBV27, with 9 positions matching TRBD1. This CDR3 has 15 residues. V lost 6 bases to trimming and J lost 0 bases; unmatched junction nucleotides: 5. Germline lookup yields CDR1 MNHEY and CDR2 SMNVEV (reference sequence). CDR3 sequence reads: CASSYGDRVNTEAFF. The CDR3 DNA reads as TGTGCCAGCAGCTACGGGGACAGGGTGAACACTGAAGCTTTCTTT.

The V gene is TRBV11-3, the J gene TRBJ2-1; 10 nucleotides agree with TRBD2. The V and J ends lost 5 bases and 15 bases, in that order; junction bases with no gene match: 7. The CDR3 runs 12 residues. Germline V gives CDR1 SGHNT, CDR2 YENEEA. The CDR3 coding sequence is TGTGCCAGCAGCCTACCTAGCGGGAGTCCGTTCTTC. Its translation: CASSLPSGSPFF.

The genes are TRBV5-5 and TRBJ2-5, with no clear D. CDR1 SGHKS and CDR2 YYEKEE come from the germline V gene (reference sequence). Trimming left V 6 bases short and J 5 bases short, with 17 bases between. This CDR3 is built from 14 residues. The CDR3 coding sequence is TGTGCCAGCACCATAGGCAAGGGTAGGGAGACCCAGTACTTC. This translates into CASTIGKGRETQYF.